The subject of this entry is one TCR beta chain. Sequenced by immunoSEQ multiplex PCR; TCRdb stores in-frame clones only, minus some. The sample has 35,000 to 50,000 clones, about nine tenths seen once. This sample was included in a study of brain T cells in children with intractable seizures. Germline CDR1 and CDR2: MGHDK and SYGVNS. Trimming took 4 bases from V and 9 from J, leaving 10 bases between them. This CDR3 contains 13 residues. The sequencing used peripheral blood, collected at surgery. This rearrangement joins TRBV25-1 to TRBJ1-6; possible D gene TRBD1, 6 bases. This TCR derives from a girl aged 2-9 years with tuberous sclerosis and intractable seizures. Here the CDR3 reads CASSGEGVSPLHF. The CDR3 nucleotides are TGTGCCAGCAGTGGCGAGGGGGTTTCACCCCTCCACTTT.